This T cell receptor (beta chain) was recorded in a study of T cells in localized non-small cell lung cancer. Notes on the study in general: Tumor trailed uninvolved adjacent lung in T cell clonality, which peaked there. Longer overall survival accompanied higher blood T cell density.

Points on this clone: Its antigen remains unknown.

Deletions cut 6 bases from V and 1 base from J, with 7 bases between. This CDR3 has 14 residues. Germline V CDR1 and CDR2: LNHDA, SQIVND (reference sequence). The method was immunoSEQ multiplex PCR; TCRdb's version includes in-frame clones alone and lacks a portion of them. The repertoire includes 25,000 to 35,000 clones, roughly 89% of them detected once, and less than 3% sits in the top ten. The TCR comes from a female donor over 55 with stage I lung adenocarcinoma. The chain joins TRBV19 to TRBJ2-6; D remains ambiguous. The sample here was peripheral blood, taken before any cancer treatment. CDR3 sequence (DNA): TGTGCCAGTAGCCTACAGTCTGGGGCCAACGTCCTGACTTTC. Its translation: CASSLQSGANVLTF.